Each of the 24 T cell receptor beta chains below was sequenced from the same sample in a study of T cell repertoires in cytomegalovirus infection. TCRdb re-called the reads with MiXCR, one entry per CDR3 protein. The sample lists fewer than 300,000 distinct CDR3 sequences, roughly 24% occurring once. The sequencing input was PBMCs. These receptors originate from a human donor in good health (CMV status not recorded). Some clones in this sample may be carry-over from other donors' samples.

This clonotype was observed a few times. This chain links TRBV6-6 with TRBJ1-5, with TRBD1 matching over 8 bases. Germline lookup yields CDR1 MNHNY and CDR2 SVGAGI (reference sequence). CDR3 length: 14 amino acids. After removal of 7 bases from V and 3 bases from J, the junction contained 5 bases not matched to a gene. The CDR3 here is CASTGQGVNQPQHF. In nucleotides, the CDR3 is TGTGCCAGCACAGGACAGGGCGTCAATCAGCCCCAGCATTTT.

In its sample, this clonotype was seen many times. The rearrangement links TRBV7-2 to TRBJ1-5; D possibly corresponds to TRBD1 (6 bases). V shed 4 bases and J shed 3 bases, with 13 bases lying between them. Germline CDR1 SGHTA, CDR2 FQGNSA. There are 15 residues in the CDR3. CDR3 sequence (DNA): TGTGCCAGCAGCTGGGGTGGGGACAACAATCAGCCCCAGCATTTT. It specifies CASSWGGDNNQPQHF.

This clonotype occurred a few times. J is TRBJ1-5 and V is TRBV4-2, with D maybe TRBD1 (5 bases). The V gene lost 0 bases and the J gene lost 0 bases, with 9 bases spanning the gap. CDR3 length: 16 residues. Germline V lookup: CDR1 LGHNA, CDR2 YNFKEQ. The CDR3 sequence is CASSQDMGLSNQPQHF. The DNA of the CDR3 is TGTGCCAGCAGCCAAGATATGGGACTTAGCAATCAGCCCCAGCATTTT.

The table lists this clonotype with many counts. The CDR3 DNA reads as TGTGCCAGCAGCCCAGGGACTAGCGGGAAGGTTGAGCAGTTCTTC. It codes for CASSPGTSGKVEQFF. This chain joins TRBV7-8 and TRBJ2-1; TRBD2 matches 13 bases. This CDR3 is 15 amino acids long. The ends lost 5 bases at V and 9 bases at J; junction bases unmatched: 7. CDR1 and CDR2 (germline): SGHVS, FQNEAQ.

Many counts were recorded for this clonotype. The chain has TRBV7-2 and TRBJ2-3, with a weak D call TRBD2 (7 bases). Germline CDR1 SGHTA, CDR2 FQGNSA. CDR3 size: 16 residues. V gave up 5 bases and J gave up 2 bases, with 17 bases separating them. CDR3 sequence (DNA): TGTGCCAGCAGCACAGCCCAGCGGGACATCACAGATACGCAGTATTTT. Protein: CASSTAQRDITDTQYF.

This clonotype was detected a few times. The chain combines TRBV28 with TRBJ2-5, with 13 bases aligning to TRBD2. The J segment lost 5 bases and the V segment lost 6 bases, leaving 9 bases of the junction unmatched. The CDR3 totals 16 residues. Germline assignment: CDR1 MDHEN and CDR2 SYDVKM. CDR3 sequence (DNA): TGTGCCAGCAGAGACGGACTAGCGGGAGAGAGGGAGACCCAGTACTTC. Protein product: CASRDGLAGERETQYF.

The J gene is TRBJ1-1, the V gene TRBV12-3 or TRBV12-4; D is ambiguous. The CDR3 length is 11 residues. The V end lost 3 bases, the J end lost 4 bases, and 3 bases lay between the germline ends. The CDR3 nucleotides read TGTGCCAGCAGTTTGCCCACTGAAGCTTTCTTT. This encodes CASSLPTEAFF.

The chain is built from TRBV20-1 and TRBJ2-1; D is ambiguous. The CDR3 runs to 12 residues. V lost 3 bases, J lost 6 bases, and 9 bases lay in between. The germline V gene encodes CDR1 DFQATT and CDR2 SNEGSKA (reference sequence). The CDR3 DNA reads as TGCAGTGCTAGGCCGCCTCCCAATGAGCAGTTCTTC. Translation gives CSARPPPNEQFF.

The rearrangement joins TRBV11-2 to TRBJ2-6; TRBD1 matches at 8 bases. V was pared by 5 bases and J by 4 bases, with 7 bases of the junction left unmatched. The CDR3 contains 16 residues. Germline CDR1 reads SGHAT; CDR2 reads FQNNGV. The CDR3 nucleotides read TGTGCCAGCAGCGTGACAGGGGTACGGGGGGCCAACGTCCTGACTTTC. This sequence encodes CASSVTGVRGANVLTF.

This clonotype was recorded at least ten times. V gene TRBV7-2 combines with J gene TRBJ2-5; D may be TRBD1 (6 bases). V lost 5 bases to trimming and J lost 2 bases, with 18 bases between them. This CDR3 has 16 amino acids. Germline V gives CDR1 SGHTA, CDR2 FQGNSA. The CDR3 DNA reads TGTGCCAGCAGCCCCTCGTGGGGGCGTCGGCAAGAGACCCAGTACTTC. Translated, it gives CASSPSWGRRQETQYF. Full variable domain (remainder filled in from reference TRBV7-2 and TRBJ2-5): GAGVSQSPSNKVTEKGKDVELRCDPISGHTALYWYRQSLGQGLEFLIYFQGNSAPDKSGLPSDRFSAERTGGSVSTLTIQRTQQEDSAVYLCASSPSWGRRQETQYFGPGTRLLVL.

This clonotype turned up a few times. The rearrangement uses TRBV7-6 and TRBJ1-6, with D perhaps TRBD1 (6 bases). Germline loops: CDR1 SGHVS, CDR2 FNYEAQ. The CDR3 length is 14 residues. The V end lost 3 bases, the J end lost 10 bases, and 13 bases lay between the germline ends. Here the CDR3 reads CASSLRQGSSPLHF. The CDR3 region has the DNA TGTGCCAGCAGCTTGAGGCAGGGGAGCTCACCCCTCCACTTT.

Ten or more counts support this clonotype. At one boundary the junction diverges from the germline segment, which might be a read error. The chain is built from TRBV7-2 and TRBJ2-3, with D perhaps matching TRBD2 (5 bases). CDR3 length equals 14 residues. Germline-derived CDR1 and CDR2 are SGHTA and FQGNSA. In nucleotides, the CDR3 is TGTGCCAGCAGCCTAGCCCGCCGCACAGATACGCAGTATTTT. It specifies CASSLARRTDTQYF.

This clonotype was observed a handful of times. V and J are TRBV11-2 and TRBJ2-6; D perhaps matches TRBD2 (5 bases). Germline CDR1 reads SGHAT; CDR2 reads FQNNGV. Trimming removed 2 bases at V and 11 bases at J, with 13 bases between. This CDR3 spans 14 amino acids. The CDR3 DNA reads as TGTGCCAGCAGCTTATTAAACGGACTGGACGTCCTGACTTTC. This translates into CASSLLNGLDVLTF.

The CDR3 coding sequence is TGTGCCAGCACCAGACTCCTAAAGAACACCGGGGAGCTGTTTTTT. Translation: CASTRLLKNTGELFF. The chain joins TRBV28 to TRBJ2-2; D gene unclear. Trimming left V 7 bases short and J 1 base short, with 13 bases between. Germline V lookup: CDR1 MDHEN, CDR2 SYDVKM. The CDR3 is 15 residues long.

The table lists this clonotype with a few counts. J is TRBJ1-1 and V is TRBV5-4, with unresolved D. Per germline, CDR1 SGHNT and CDR2 YYREEE (reference sequence). The CDR3 runs 14 residues. The V gene lost 4 bases and the J gene lost 1 base, with 11 bases spanning the gap. Here the CDR3 reads CASSPAWTNTEAFF. DNA for the CDR3: TGTGCCAGCAGCCCGGCCTGGACGAACACTGAAGCTTTCTTT.

J is TRBJ2-1 and V is TRBV7-3, with D maybe TRBD1 (6 bases). V was clipped by 5 bases and J by 9 bases, with 14 bases between them. This CDR3 region has 13 residues. Germline lookup yields CDR1 SGHTA and CDR2 FQGTGA. CDR3 bases: TGTGCCAGCAGCCCAGTCCAGGGGCTTGAGCAGTTCTTC. It yields the protein CASSPVQGLEQFF.

This clonotype was observed a handful of times. The rearrangement uses TRBV5-5 and TRBJ2-5; D is possibly TRBD2 (5 bases). V lost 3 bases and J lost 1, with 7 bases in between. The CDR3 spans 13 residues. Looked up from germline, CDR1 is SGHKS and CDR2 is YYEKEE (reference sequence). CDR3 nucleotides: TGTGCCAGCAGCTCGGGGTCCCAAGAGACCCAGTACTTC. This codes for CASSSGSQETQYF.

V is TRBV5-4 and J is TRBJ1-1; D remains ambiguous. Germline values: CDR1 SGHNT, CDR2 YYREEE (reference sequence). Trimming stripped 0 bases from V and 1 base from J, with 10 bases between. The CDR3 spans 15 residues. As DNA, the CDR3 is TGTGCCAGCAGCTTGGCGGGCATTACGAACACTGAAGCTTTCTTT. This sequence encodes CASSLAGITNTEAFF.

For this clonotype: A much larger clone lies a single base off, so this may be a read error. This chain links TRBV6-2 or TRBV6-3 with TRBJ2-4; D might be TRBD1 (6 bases). CDR3 length equals 15 residues. The V gene's germline CDR1 is MNHEY and CDR2 SVGEGT. CDR3 residues: CASSYSTRDKNIQCF. The CDR3 nucleotides read TGTGCCAGCAGTTACTCAACAAGGGACAAAAACATTCAGTGCTTC.

The chain has TRBV20-1 and TRBJ2-4; D unclear. CDR1 and CDR2 (germline): DFQATT, SNEGSKA (reference sequence). Trimming left V 0 bases short and J 0 bases short, with 9 bases between. The CDR3 covers 15 residues. The CDR3 is CSARDGKIAKNIQYF. The CDR3 DNA reads as TGCAGTGCTAGAGATGGGAAGATAGCCAAAAACATTCAGTACTTC.

This rearrangement joins TRBV12-3 or TRBV12-4 to TRBJ2-2; no clear D gene. The CDR3 extends over 14 amino acids. V was shortened by 3 bases and J by 1 base, with 6 bases between the two germline ends. CDR3 amino acids: CASSFSQNTGELFF. The CDR3 nucleotides are TGTGCCAGCAGTTTCAGCCAGAACACCGGGGAGCTGTTTTTT.

This clonotype was recorded many times. This chain links TRBV7-3 with TRBJ1-6, with 7 bases fitting TRBD1. CDR1 and CDR2 from the germline V gene are SGHTA and FQGTGA. This CDR3 region has 14 residues. After removal of 3 bases from V and 5 bases from J, the junction contained 1 base not matched to a gene. CDR3 bases: TGTGCCAGCAGCTTGGGACAGAATAATTCACCCCTCCACTTT. This encodes CASSLGQNNSPLHF.

The rearrangement links TRBV6-2 or TRBV6-3 to TRBJ2-1; TRBD1 or TRBD2 may be the D gene (6 bases each). From germline, CDR1 is MNHEY and CDR2 SVGEGT. V lost 7 bases and J 7 bases, leaving 11 bases between the germline ends. The CDR3 runs to 12 residues. CDR3 nucleotides: TGTGCCAGCACTAGGGGGGATAATGAGCAGTTCTTC. Its protein is CASTRGDNEQFF.

This clonotype occurred a few times. This sequence joins TRBV19 and TRBJ2-7; D may be TRBD1 (5 bases). The CDR3 has 15 residues. Trimming removed 3 bases from V and 0 bases from J, with 12 bases in between. Germline V gives CDR1 LNHDA, CDR2 SQIVND (reference sequence). CDR3 in amino acids: CASSMSRGFSYEQYF. The CDR3 region has the DNA TGTGCCAGTAGTATGAGTAGGGGCTTCTCCTACGAGCAGTACTTC.